This paragraph covers one T cell receptor (beta chain) sequence. This clonotype was seen repeatedly, ten times or more. The specificity of this receptor is unknown. No much larger clone exists at a distance of one base, and base qualities are not known. In the study, sorted CD4+ and CD8+ blood T cells from patients with severe aplastic anemia and from healthy subjects underwent deep sequencing of TCR repertoires. Ficoll-Paque density gradient centrifugation was used to isolate peripheral blood mononuclear cells. CD4+ and CD8+ T cells were sorted by FACS or magnetic beads before DNA extraction. The germline V gene yields MNHEY for CDR1 and SVGAGI for CDR2. Including cysteine and phenylalanine, the CDR3 has 17 amino acids. The CDR3 DNA has 51 bases and is translated from base 1. Trimming takes 5 bases off V and 5 bases off J; junction bases not matched to a gene: 14. Genomic DNA served as template for TCR beta VDJ combination and CDR3 sequence profiling. An Illumina HiSeq 2000 was used for TCR repertoire sequencing. In the source study's methods: TRBV/TRBJ rearrangement plots, CDR3 size and DJ length profiles, and Simpson's diversity index were used to evaluate the repertoires. The most abundant DNA sequence in the deep sequencing data was taken as the immunodominant clone. CDR3 amino acid sequences were screened for sharing across subjects and compared with published repertoires and the VDJdb database. TCRdb reanalyzed the raw reads on its own, using fastp at Q25 for trimming and MiXCR for clone calling, and kept in-frame beta chains. Merged by CDR3 protein, the rows form single entries marked with the most common genes and DNA. The V and J calls come from TCRdb's annotation, not from the publication. The sample contains approximately 170,000 distinct CDR3 sequences, 50% to 55% of them found a single time. Roughly 15% of the sample belongs to the ten largest clones.

This entry belongs to a study of CD8+CD57+ T cells in acquired aplastic anemia (dated 2018 in TCRdb). At the level of the whole study: DNA extracted from sorted CD4+ and CD8+ cells had a mean of around 3.3 ug, with a range of roughly 0.18 to 27.4 ug. Healthy donor samples averaged roughly 9.8 million reads for CD4+ and 11 million to 14 million for CD8+ cells.

Broad study findings and their caveats: Around 31 CD8+ CDR3 sequences were shared between patients and controls but appeared highly expressed in patients and within their immunodominant clones. No significant difference in CD8+ Simpson's diversity was found between patients and healthy controls (P=0.060).

Sequences were obtained from sorted CD4+, CD8+, or CD8+CD57+ T cells (not recorded which) from PBMCs. The clonotype was recovered from a human donor in good health, serving as a control. This sequence uses TRBV6-5 and TRBJ1-4; 7 central nucleotides agree with TRBD1. The DNA reads TGTGCCAGCAGTCAGAGCCTATTGGGACAGCCGAATGAAAAACTGTTTTTT. This sequence encodes CASSQSLLGQPNEKLFF.